This T cell receptor beta chain stems from a study of T-cell memory formation after mild COVID-19. V gave up 6 bases and J gave up 2 bases; unmatched junction bases: 0. This CDR3 comprises 13 residues. CDR1 and CDR2 (germline): SNHLY, FYNNEI. One entry per CDR3 protein, called by TCRdb with MiXCR from the 5' RACE reads. The table records some 180,000 distinct CDR3 sequences, 10% to 15% of them present only once. The sequenced material came from PBMCs or a T cell subset sorted from them (not recorded which). V and J are TRBV2 and TRBJ1-5, with 8 positions matching TRBD1. This TCR derives from a man between 18 and 29 years old who had mild COVID-19 (a few samples of this study predate the infection). Cell type and time point are not known. CDR3 nucleotide sequence: TGTGCCAGCAGGGACAGGGGCAATCAGCCCCAGCATTTT. Its protein is CASRDRGNQPQHF. Full variable domain (rest looked up from reference TRBV2 and TRBJ1-5): EPEVTQTPSHQVTQMGQEVILRCVPISNHLYFYWYRQILGQKVEFLVSFYNNEISEKSEIFDDQFSVERPDGSNFTLKIRSTKLEDSAMYFCASRDRGNQPQHFGDGTRLSIL.